The clone carrying this T cell receptor (beta chain) occurred a few times. What it binds is not known. This sample is drawn from a study of T-cell reconstitution after alpha-beta-depleted transplantation in children. Study conclusions and caveats: T-cell numbers and diversity one year post-transplant derived largely from freshly generated T cells. For some patients, TCRbeta diversity was high at day 60 because of recipient T cells and thymic progenitors that survived. As was reported, about two months after transplant, alpha-beta T cells came from several hundred expanded graft clones.

This sample's TCRbeta library carried unique molecular identifier barcodes. A single record per CDR3 protein comes from TCRdb applying MiXCR to the PCR reads. The sample shows 300,000 to 400,000 distinct CDR3 sequences, roughly 17% of them seen only once. The germline gives CDR1 SGHAT, CDR2 FQDESV (reference sequence). The trim removed 6 bases at V and 7 bases at J, leaving 11 bases unmatched. This CDR3 has 16 amino acids. The sequence came from a male patient aged 2 to 10 who had a stem cell transplant for acute lymphoblastic leukemia, so the T cells may come from the graft donor. The specimen was PBMCs, mostly from graft donor cells, collected 360 days after TCRalphabeta/CD19-depleted stem cell transplant. V is TRBV11-1 and J is TRBJ2-1; 11 bases align to TRBD2. CDR3 sequence reads: CASRVLAGEGRNEQFF. The CDR3 nucleotides are TGTGCCAGCAGAGTACTAGCGGGAGAGGGAAGGAATGAGCAGTTCTTC.